A single sample gave rise to the 16 T cell receptor beta chains below, sequenced in a study of human T cells and chemical hapten exposure. TCRdb passed the RACE reads through MiXCR, listing each CDR3 protein once. The data show 350,000 or so distinct CDR3 sequences, with approximately 6.3% seen just once and more than 7% held by the top ten. Regarding time point: patch test 1, 2 weeks after DPC sensitization. The treatment denotes: therapeutic diphenylcyclopropenone sensitization with weekly scalp DPC. Here the sequenced sample was whole blood, taken in connection with sensitization to the hapten diphenylcyclopropenone (DPC). The receptors stem from a woman in her late teens or twenties with alopecia areata. Some clones in this sample may be carry-over from other donors' samples.

This clonotype was found a few times. The V call is TRBV12-3 or TRBV12-4, the J call TRBJ2-3; D is unclear. The V end was cut by 6 bases, the J end by 3 bases, with 10 bases between. CDR3 length equals 13 residues. CDR3 nucleotide sequence: TGTGCCAGCAGGCTTTATAAAACAGATACGCAGTATTTT. This codes for CASRLYKTDTQYF.

The chain uses TRBV5-4 and TRBJ2-5, with D perhaps TRBD1 (5 bases). V was cut by 3 bases and J by 8 bases, with 11 bases left in between. CDR1 is SGHNT, CDR2 YYREEE, per germline (reference sequence). CDR3 length equals 12 residues. CDR3 bases: TGTGCCAGCAGCTCGACAGAGACTACCCAGTACTTC. This codes for CASSSTETTQYF.

This clonotype has more than one count but fewer than ten. The chain combines TRBV10-3 with TRBJ1-1, with TRBD1 as a possible D gene (6 bases). The V end lost 0 bases, the J end lost 10 bases, and 12 bases lay between the germline ends. This CDR3 has 13 residues. CDR1 and CDR2 from the germline V gene are ENHRY and SYGVKD. The CDR3: CAISESLGAGAFF. CDR3 sequence (DNA): TGTGCCATCAGTGAGTCGCTGGGGGCTGGAGCTTTCTTT.

This clonotype was detected a few times. V usage is TRBV6-1 and J usage is TRBJ1-2; TRBD1 might be the D (6 bases). Germline V gene sequence: CDR1 MNHNS, CDR2 SASEGT. Trimming shortened V by 6 bases and J by 4 bases, and 15 bases separated the two germline ends. This CDR3 has 14 amino acids. The CDR3 bases are TGTGCCAGCAGAGAGACAGGACGCGGCTATGGCTACACCTTC. Translating it yields CASRETGRGYGYTF.

The chain has TRBV7-8 and TRBJ1-5; no reliable D call. CDR3 length: 11 residues. From germline, CDR1 is SGHVS and CDR2 FQNEAQ. Trimming left V 4 bases short and J 5 bases short, with 3 bases between. The CDR3 nucleotides read TGTGCCAGCAGCTCACATCAGCCCCAGCATTTT. It encodes CASSSHQPQHF.

This rearrangement joins TRBV7-2 to TRBJ2-3, with D unclear. This CDR3 has 12 amino acids. CDR1 and CDR2 (germline): SGHTA, FQGNSA. The germline V and J ends were trimmed by 5 bases and 4 bases, with 7 bases remaining between them. CDR3 sequence: CASSRHADTQYF. The CDR3 bases are TGTGCCAGCAGCCGGCATGCAGATACGCAGTATTTT.

A few counts support this clonotype. The V call is TRBV12-3 or TRBV12-4, the J call TRBJ1-1; TRBD1 matches at 8 bases. With 6 bases clipped from V and 4 bases from J, the junction kept 19 bases outside the gene matches. The CDR3 extends over 18 amino acids. CDR3 nucleotide sequence: TGTGCCAGCAGACGAGACTCCGGGACAGGAGAGGGGGGCACTGAAGCTTTCTTT. This gives the protein CASRRDSGTGEGGTEAFF.

The chain recombines TRBV12-3 or TRBV12-4 with TRBJ2-1, with D perhaps TRBD2 (6 bases). This CDR3 is built from 16 residues. With 3 bases removed from V and 4 bases from J, the gap between germline ends came to 16 bases. The CDR3: CASSLGGLKWYNEQFF. The CDR3 DNA follows: TGTGCCAGCAGTTTGGGTGGACTAAAGTGGTACAATGAGCAGTTCTTC.

This clonotype was recorded a few times. V is TRBV4-2 and J is TRBJ2-3; 10 positions match TRBD2. Looked up from germline, CDR1 is LGHNA and CDR2 is YNFKEQ. V was pared by 2 bases and J by 4 bases, with 3 bases of the junction left unmatched. The CDR3 totals 15 residues. CDR3 protein: CASSQSGGAPDTQYF. DNA for the CDR3: TGTGCCAGCAGCCAAAGCGGGGGGGCCCCAGATACGCAGTATTTT.

In DNA form, the CDR3 reads TGTGCCAGCAGTTACAGGGGAACCGGGGAGCTGTTTTTT. Its protein is CASSYRGTGELFF. The chain employs TRBV6-5 and TRBJ2-2, with D possibly being TRBD1 (5 bases). Deletions cut 2 bases from V and 5 bases from J, with 6 bases between. This CDR3 is built from 13 residues. Germline loops: CDR1 MNHEY, CDR2 SVGAGI.

This clonotype was found many times. The chain combines TRBV7-9 with TRBJ2-3; 9 positions agree with TRBD2. Per the germline V gene, CDR1 is SEHNR and CDR2 is FQNEAQ (reference sequence). CDR3 length equals 17 residues. The V segment lost 0 bases and the J segment 1 base; nucleotides outside the gene matches: 5. CDR3 bases: TGTGCCAGCAGCTTAGCGCAAGCTAGCGGGGGCACAGATACGCAGTATTTT. Protein sequence: CASSLAQASGGTDTQYF.

This clonotype was recorded a few times. The V and J genes are TRBV5-6 and TRBJ2-3; D call uncertain. The CDR3 consists of 13 residues. The V end lost 5 bases, the J end lost 3 bases, and 10 bases lay between the germline ends. The germline gives CDR1 SGHDT, CDR2 YYEEEE. In DNA form, the CDR3 reads TGTGCCAGCAGTACCGGCCAAACAGATACGCAGTATTTT. Translated, it gives CASSTGQTDTQYF.

V is TRBV27 and J is TRBJ2-2, with D tentatively TRBD1 (5 bases). Trimming pared 1 base from V and 5 bases from J, leaving 11 bases between. This CDR3 spans 15 amino acids. CDR1 and CDR2 from the germline V gene are MNHEY and SMNVEV (reference sequence). CDR3 nucleotide sequence: TGTGCCAGCAGTTTATTAGGGGCAGGGACCGGGGAGCTGTTTTTT. Amino acid sequence: CASSLLGAGTGELFF.

This clonotype appeared a few times. The V gene is TRBV5-1, the J gene TRBJ2-3, with D possibly TRBD1 on 5 matching bases. Germline CDR1 SGHRS, CDR2 YFSETQ. V lost 0 bases and J lost 0, with 11 bases in between. There are 16 residues in the CDR3. CDR3 sequence (DNA): TGCGCCAGCAGCTTGGCAAGGGGAATGAGCACAGATACGCAGTATTTT. This gives the protein CASSLARGMSTDTQYF.

CDR3 sequence (DNA): TGTGCCAGCTCACCACCAGGACAGGGCGCCTACGAGCAGTACTTC. Amino acids: CASSPPGQGAYEQYF. The chain has TRBV18 and TRBJ2-7; 8 bases are shared with TRBD1. Germline V gives CDR1 KGHSH, CDR2 LQKENI. The length of the CDR3 is 15 residues. The V segment lost 0 bases and the J segment 2 bases; nucleotides outside the gene matches: 3.

In this sample, this clonotype turned up a few times. This chain links TRBV4-2 with TRBJ1-5; D might be TRBD1 (6 bases). Looked up from germline, CDR1 is LGHNA and CDR2 is YNFKEQ. V lost 0 bases to trimming and J lost 6 bases, with 12 bases between them. CDR3 length: 15 residues. CDR3: CASSQEPTTGQPQHF. The CDR3 nucleotides read TGTGCCAGCAGCCAAGAGCCAACGACAGGTCAGCCCCAGCATTTT.